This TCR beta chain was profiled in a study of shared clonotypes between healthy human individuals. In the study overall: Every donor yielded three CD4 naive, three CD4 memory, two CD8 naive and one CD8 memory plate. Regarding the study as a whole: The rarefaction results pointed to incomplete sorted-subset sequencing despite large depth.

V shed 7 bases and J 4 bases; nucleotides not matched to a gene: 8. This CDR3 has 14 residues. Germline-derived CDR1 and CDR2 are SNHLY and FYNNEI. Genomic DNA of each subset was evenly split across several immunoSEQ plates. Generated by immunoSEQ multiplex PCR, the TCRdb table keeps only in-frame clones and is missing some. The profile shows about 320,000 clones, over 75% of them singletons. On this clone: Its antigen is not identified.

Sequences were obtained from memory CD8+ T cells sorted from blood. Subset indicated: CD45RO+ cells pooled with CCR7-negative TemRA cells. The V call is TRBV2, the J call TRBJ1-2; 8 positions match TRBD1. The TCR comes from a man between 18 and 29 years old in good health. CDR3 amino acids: CASKMNGQGYGYTF. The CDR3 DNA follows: TGTGCCAGCAAAATGAACGGACAGGGCTATGGCTACACCTTC.